Shown below are 2 T cell receptor beta chains from a single sample sequenced in a study of CXCR3-negative and CXCR3-positive naive CD8 T cells. Study-wide findings and caveats: Naive CXCR3-positive cells had TRB CDR3s more hydrophobic than those of CXCR3-negative naive cells.

In preparing the TRB cDNA libraries, 5' RACE with UMI labels was used. TCRdb re-called the 5' RACE reads and shows each CDR3 protein once, DNA omitted. This table lists approximately 98,000 distinct CDR3 sequences. No antigen has been assigned to these receptors. Sequencing input: naive CXCR3+ CD8+ T cells from blood. Subset here: CD45RO-CCR7+CD27+CD95- naive CD8+ T cells expressing CXCR3 (TNR3+). These receptors originate from a human donor in good health. Some clones in this sample may be carry-over from other donors' samples.

V and J are TRBV7-3 and TRBJ2-2; with no DNA, the TCRdb D assignment of TRBD1 cannot be verified. The CDR3 consists of 19 residues. Looked up from germline, CDR1 is SGHTA and CDR2 is FQGTGA. CDR3 region: CASSPHFPISKTNTGELFF.

V and J are TRBV10-3 and TRBJ1-5; TCRdb's D call, TRBD1, is unchecked because there is no DNA. This CDR3 contains 23 residues. Germline V gene sequence: CDR1 ENHRY, CDR2 SYGVKD. The CDR3 spells CAISESMGRPNSNYPLSNQPQHF.